Listed here are 25 T cell receptor beta chains from one sample, sequenced in a study of identical twins. From the 5' RACE reads, TCRdb called clonotypes with MiXCR, one entry per CDR3 protein. In the table there are some 710,000 distinct CDR3 sequences, 6% to 6.5% of which are singletons. The source material was naive T cells sorted from blood. The receptors here all came from a man aged 18 to 35 in good health.

This clonotype was picked up many times. The chain is built from TRBV4-1 and TRBJ2-5; weak D call: TRBD2 (5 bases). Between the trimmed V and J ends, which lost 0 bases and 4 bases, there was a span of 9 bases. Germline CDR1 and CDR2: MGHRA and YSYEKL. The CDR3 length is 14 residues. As DNA, the CDR3 is TGCGCCAGCAGCCAAGAGCCTAGCACAGAGACCCAGTACTTC. Residues: CASSQEPSTETQYF.

This clonotype was observed a handful of times. V gene TRBV25-1 combines with J gene TRBJ2-1; no definite D call. Germline V CDR1 and CDR2: MGHDK, SYGVNS. The CDR3 has 14 amino acids. The ends were cut back, 3 bases at V and 9 bases at J, with 15 bases in the middle. The CDR3 DNA sequence: TGTGCCAGCAGTGAGGTCCCTGGGTGGGGTGAGCAGTTCTTC. Translated, it gives CASSEVPGWGEQFF.

This clonotype was seen ten or more times. V and J are TRBV10-3 and TRBJ2-3, with 7 bases that match TRBD1. This CDR3 is 17 amino acids long. Germline assignment: CDR1 ENHRY and CDR2 SYGVKD. V shed 3 bases and J 2 bases; nucleotides not matched to a gene: 11. The CDR3 coding sequence is TGTGCCATCAGTGACCAGGGGACAGTCACATTCACAGATACGCAGTATTTT. This codes for CAISDQGTVTFTDTQYF.

This clonotype was seen at least ten times. For the CDR3, the DNA is TGCAGCTCAATTCGACTAGATACGCAGTATTTT. Translation gives CSSIRLDTQYF. This rearrangement joins TRBV29-1 to TRBJ2-3; D is uncertain. Trimming left V 8 bases short and J 5 bases short, with 11 bases between. Germline V gene sequence: CDR1 SQVTM, CDR2 ANQGSEA. This CDR3 spans 11 amino acids.

This clonotype was counted at least ten times. The DNA for the CDR3 is TGTGCCAGCAGCCCGGGGGTGGGGAAAGCTTTCTTT. Protein product: CASSPGVGKAFF. V is TRBV7-2 and J is TRBJ1-1, with D perhaps matching TRBD1 (5 bases). Germline CDR1 SGHTA, CDR2 FQGNSA. This CDR3 has 12 amino acids. Between the trimmed V and J ends, which lost 5 bases and 9 bases, there was a span of 13 bases. The full variable domain, its missing parts supplied by reference TRBV7-2 and TRBJ1-1, is GAGVSQSPSNKVTEKGKDVELRCDPISGHTALYWYRQSLGQGLEFLIYFQGNSAPDKSGLPSDRFSAERTGGSVSTLTIQRTQQEDSAVYLCASSPGVGKAFFGQGTRLTVV.

This clonotype came up many times. The gene calls are TRBV20-1 and TRBJ2-1, with 7 bases that match TRBD1. In germline, CDR1 is DFQATT, CDR2 SNEGSKA (reference sequence). The J segment lost 7 bases and the V segment lost 8 bases, leaving 11 bases of the junction unmatched. The length of the CDR3 is 13 residues. CDR3 DNA: TGCAGTTGCTCCAAGGGGGCGGAGAATGAGCAGTTCTTC. Its translation: CSCSKGAENEQFF.

This clonotype was seen a few times. V gene TRBV18 combines with J gene TRBJ2-7, with D perhaps given as TRBD1 or TRBD2 (6 bases each). The CDR3 runs 16 residues. Germline CDR1 and CDR2: KGHSH and LQKENI. V gave up 1 base and J gave up 2 bases, with 15 bases separating them. CDR3 sequence reads: CASSPRGGGGPYEQYF. The CDR3 DNA reads TGTGCCAGCTCACCACGGGGCGGAGGGGGTCCCTACGAGCAGTACTTC. The full variable domain, in which reference TRBV18 and TRBJ2-7 provide the parts outside the CDR3, is NAGVMQNPRHLVRRRGQEARLRCSPMKGHSHVYWYRQLPEEGLKFMVYLQKENIIDESGMPKERFSAEFPKEGPSILRIQQVVRGDSAAYFCASSPRGGGGPYEQYFGPGTRLTVT.

Many counts were recorded for this clonotype. The CDR3 is CASSLGDLYEQYF. As DNA, the CDR3 is TGTGCCAGCAGTTTAGGGGACCTCTACGAGCAGTACTTC. The V gene is TRBV12-3 or TRBV12-4, the J gene TRBJ2-7; TRBD1 or TRBD2 may be the D gene (5 bases each). Trimming left V 1 base short and J 3 bases short, with 7 bases between. CDR3 length: 13 residues.

Comment on this clonotype: Its ends do not fully match the called genes, so a read error is possible. This chain joins TRBV7-2 and TRBJ2-1, with D maybe TRBD2 (5 bases). Germline CDR1 and CDR2: SGHTA and FQGNSA. The CDR3 is 11 residues long. This CDR3 is CASSLGGGLGF. CDR3 sequence (DNA): TGTGCCAGCAGCTTAGGAGGCGGGCTGGGGTTC.

This clonotype turned up a few times. The chain joins TRBV12-3 or TRBV12-4 to TRBJ2-4; unclear D gene. V was cut by 3 bases and J by 8 bases, with 20 bases left in between. The CDR3 is made up of 16 amino acids. Written as DNA, the CDR3 is TGTGCCAGCAGTTTTTGGGCCCCACAGATTAGGTACATTCAGTACTTC. This gives the protein CASSFWAPQIRYIQYF.

This clonotype came up a few times. At one boundary the junction diverges from the germline segment, which might be a read error. V usage is TRBV7-8 and J usage is TRBJ2-1; 7 positions agree with TRBD1. The CDR3 length is 17 residues. In germline, CDR1 is SGHVS, CDR2 FQNEAQ. In DNA form, the CDR3 reads TGTGCCAGTAGCTTAGTCGCGGCCGCCGGGAACAGGGGTGAGCAGTTCTTC. The encoded protein is CASSLVAAAGNRGEQFF.

This clonotype has ten or more counts. The chain recombines TRBV20-1 with TRBJ1-2; D is perhaps TRBD1 (5 bases). The CDR3 covers 11 residues. Germline CDR1 is DFQATT and CDR2 is SNEGSKA (reference sequence). CDR3 bases: TGCAGGGGGCTAACAGACTATGGCTACACCTTC. Its protein product is CRGLTDYGYTF.

The table lists this clonotype with a few counts. CDR3 amino acids: CASSPQGGLYNSPLHF. In DNA, the CDR3 is TGTGCCAGCAGCCCACAGGGGGGGTTGTATAATTCACCCCTCCACTTT. The chain couples TRBV7-2 to TRBJ1-6; 8 positions match TRBD1. The trim removed 5 bases at V and 4 bases at J, leaving 7 bases unmatched. The CDR3 is made up of 16 amino acids. Per the germline V gene, CDR1 is SGHTA and CDR2 is FQGNSA. Full variable domain (rest looked up from reference TRBV7-2 and TRBJ1-6): GAGVSQSPSNKVTEKGKDVELRCDPISGHTALYWYRQSLGQGLEFLIYFQGNSAPDKSGLPSDRFSAERTGGSVSTLTIQRTQQEDSAVYLCASSPQGGLYNSPLHFGNGTRLTVT.

In this sample, this clonotype turned up many times. The chain employs TRBV5-5 and TRBJ2-1; 10 bases are a match to TRBD2. The CDR3 is made up of 17 amino acids. Germline trimming cut 0 bases from V and 9 bases from J; bases unmatched to any gene: 12. In germline, CDR1 is SGHKS, CDR2 YYEKEE (reference sequence). CDR3: CASSLAEFLAGAIEQFF. For the CDR3, the DNA is TGTGCCAGCAGCTTGGCGGAGTTCCTAGCGGGAGCGATTGAGCAGTTCTTC.

About this clonotype: A much larger clone sits a single nucleotide away, making a read error possible. Because the CDR3 is missing its conserved closing phenylalanine or tryptophan, this is likely a read error. This chain uses TRBV5-5 with TRBJ1-1; tentative D call: TRBD1 (6 bases). Germline lookup yields CDR1 SGHKS and CDR2 YYEKEE (reference sequence). The CDR3 totals 14 residues. V lost 0 bases and J lost 4, with 10 bases in between. This chain's CDR3 is CASSLGQAGTEAFY. The CDR3 DNA reads as TGTGCCAGCAGCTTGGGACAGGCCGGCACTGAAGCTTTCTAT.

In its sample, this clonotype was seen many times. The chain recombines TRBV5-1 with TRBJ2-2; tentative D call: TRBD2 (6 bases). Germline CDR1 and CDR2: SGHRS and YFSETQ. The CDR3 extends over 16 amino acids. Deletions cut 1 base from V and 4 bases from J, with 14 bases between. The CDR3 protein is CASSLMRDSSTGELFF. The CDR3 DNA sequence: TGCGCCAGCAGCTTGATGCGGGACTCCTCCACCGGGGAGCTGTTTTTT.

This clonotype was found many times. V gene TRBV20-1 combines with J gene TRBJ1-1, with D maybe TRBD1 (5 bases). The germline V gene encodes CDR1 DFQATT and CDR2 SNEGSKA (reference sequence). V lost 6 bases, J lost 10 bases, and 21 bases lay in between. The CDR3 consists of 13 residues. Here the CDR3 DNA reads TGCAGTGCCATGACAACGACAGTATATGGAGCTTTCTTT. Translation: CSAMTTTVYGAFF.

This clonotype occurred many times. The rearrangement uses TRBV20-1 and TRBJ1-2; no firm D call. Germline V lookup: CDR1 DFQATT, CDR2 SNEGSKA (reference sequence). The CDR3 has 12 residues. V was trimmed by 6 bases and J by 2 bases, leaving 10 bases between them. The CDR3 spells CSAWTENYGYTF. As DNA, the CDR3 is TGCAGTGCCTGGACCGAGAACTATGGCTACACCTTC.

The chain carries TRBV5-6 and TRBJ2-6; 7 bases are shared with TRBD1. Germline V CDR1 and CDR2: SGHDT, YYEEEE. The junction had 6 bases not matched to a gene; V was cut back by 0 bases and J by 6 bases. This CDR3 has 16 amino acids. The CDR3 nucleotides are TGTGCCAGCAGCTTGGCGTTTAAGGGGGCGGCCAACGTCCTGACTTTC. Translated: CASSLAFKGAANVLTF.

This clonotype was seen more than once but under ten times. The chain has TRBV29-1 and TRBJ2-7, with 8 nucleotides matching TRBD1. The CDR3 runs to 12 residues. The J segment lost 2 bases and the V segment lost 5 bases, leaving 2 bases of the junction unmatched. Germline V CDR1 and CDR2: SQVTM, ANQGSEA. In DNA, the CDR3 is TGCAGCGTTTGGGACAGGACCTACGAGCAGTACTTC. Amino acids: CSVWDRTYEQYF.

This clonotype was counted at least ten times. This chain connects TRBV28 to TRBJ2-7, with TRBD1 identical over 7 bases. Germline V lookup: CDR1 MDHEN, CDR2 SYDVKM. The CDR3 contains 14 residues. V was clipped by 7 bases and J by 2 bases; unmatched bases: 8. The CDR3 reads CASMLQGKAYEQYF. The CDR3 nucleotides read TGTGCCAGCATGCTACAGGGGAAGGCCTACGAGCAGTACTTC.

This chain joins TRBV14 and TRBJ2-7; D call uncertain. The CDR3 runs 14 residues. Trimming cost V 3 bases and J 3 bases, with 12 bases left between them. Germline V gene lookup returns CDR1 SGHDN and CDR2 FVKESK. Here the CDR3 DNA reads TGTGCCAGCAGCCAGCGCATAAACAGCTACGAGCAGTACTTC. Translating gives CASSQRINSYEQYF.

This clonotype was recorded a few times. The rearrangement links TRBV4-3 to TRBJ1-2, with D maybe TRBD1 (5 bases). Germline CDR1 is LGHNA and CDR2 is YSLEER. CDR3 length: 16 amino acids. Trimming removed 4 bases from V and 6 bases from J, with 21 bases in between. The chain's CDR3 is CASSPRTLGVLDGYTF. Written as DNA, the CDR3 is TGCGCCAGCAGCCCTAGGACACTGGGGGTTTTAGATGGCTACACCTTC.

This clonotype occurred many times. V gene TRBV9 combines with J gene TRBJ2-1; 13 bases align to TRBD2. The length of the CDR3 is 16 residues. Germline V gives CDR1 SGDLS, CDR2 YYNGEE. The trim removed 3 bases at V and 8 bases at J, leaving 8 bases unmatched. This CDR3 is CASSGPGLAGTDEQFF. The DNA of the CDR3 is TGTGCCAGCAGCGGACCGGGACTAGCGGGAACAGATGAGCAGTTCTTC.

This clonotype was picked up many times. V is TRBV12-3 or TRBV12-4 and J is TRBJ2-1, with 7 bases aligning to TRBD2. The CDR3 has 15 residues. V shed 6 bases and J 4 bases; nucleotides not matched to a gene: 9. Written as DNA, the CDR3 is TGTGCCAGCAGACCTGAGGGGACTATTTACAATGAGCAGTTCTTC. Protein sequence: CASRPEGTIYNEQFF.